Following are 14 T cell receptor beta chains from one sample sequenced in a study of response to subunit inactivated influenza vaccine. MiXCR, run by TCRdb on the RT-PCR reads, gives a single entry per CDR3 protein. The repertoire includes 700,000 to 900,000 distinct CDR3 sequences, 21% of them detected once, and 10% to 13% sits in the top ten. Sequences were derived from PBMCs from blood, sampled around 5 days after vaccination. Every receptor here comes from a man over 45 who received an inactivated influenza vaccine.

This clonotype was seen only a few times. This chain connects TRBV20-1 to TRBJ1-5; 8 nucleotides match TRBD1. The CDR3 length is 15 residues. The V gene end was trimmed by 5 bases and the J gene end by 6 bases; junction bases not matched to a gene: 12. Germline V gives CDR1 DFQATT, CDR2 SNEGSKA (reference sequence). Here the CDR3 reads CSARDGTGGRQPQHF. Here the CDR3 DNA reads TGCAGTGCTCGCGACGGGACAGGCGGGCGTCAGCCCCAGCATTTT.

This chain joins TRBV12-3 or TRBV12-4 and TRBJ1-5; 9 positions agree with TRBD1. This CDR3 has 15 amino acids. The ends lost 5 bases at V and 3 bases at J; junction bases unmatched: 5. The CDR3 DNA is TGTGCCAGCAGTCACGGACAGGGGAACAATCAGCCCCAGCATTTT. This gives the protein CASSHGQGNNQPQHF.

The V call is TRBV7-2, the J call TRBJ2-5; D is perhaps TRBD1 (5 bases). The CDR3 is made up of 13 amino acids. Germline V gene sequence: CDR1 SGHTA, CDR2 FQGNSA. The V end was cut by 5 bases, the J end by 5 bases, with 12 bases between. The CDR3 region is CASSRPGFETQYF. CDR3 bases: TGTGCCAGCAGCCGACCAGGGTTTGAGACCCAGTACTTC.

The gene calls are TRBV15 and TRBJ2-7; D perhaps matches TRBD2 (6 bases). Trimming left V 1 base short and J 4 bases short, with 14 bases between. Germline V CDR1 and CDR2: LNHNV, YYDKDF (reference sequence). The CDR3 consists of 15 residues. The CDR3 reads CATSRGDSGTYEQYF. CDR3 DNA sequence: TGTGCCACCAGCAGAGGGGATAGCGGAACTTACGAGCAGTACTTC.

This clonotype was detected a few times. V usage is TRBV12-3 or TRBV12-4 and J usage is TRBJ2-1; 15 bases are shared with TRBD2. The length of the CDR3 is 14 residues. Unmatched junction bases numbered 7, after V lost 5 bases and J lost 14 bases. The CDR3 sequence: CASSAGTSGRREFF. As DNA, the CDR3 is TGTGCCAGCAGTGCCGGGACTAGCGGGAGGAGGGAGTTCTTC.

V and J are TRBV9 and TRBJ1-4, with D perhaps matching TRBD1 (6 bases). Trimming shortened V by 3 bases and J by 3 bases, and 12 bases separated the two germline ends. The CDR3 is made up of 15 amino acids. CDR1 SGDLS and CDR2 YYNGEE come from the germline V gene. The CDR3 DNA follows: TGTGCCAGCAGCGAACAGGGAATCTCTAATGAAAAACTGTTTTTT. Its protein is CASSEQGISNEKLFF.

This clonotype was observed a few times. The chain carries TRBV27 and TRBJ2-2, with 16 nucleotides matching TRBD2. CDR1 and CDR2 (germline): MNHEY, SMNVEV (reference sequence). V dropped 5 bases and J dropped 6; count of bases not matched to a gene: 9. The CDR3 length is 18 residues. Here the CDR3 reads CASSIGTSGRAVSGELFF. CDR3 DNA sequence: TGTGCCAGCAGTATAGGGACTAGCGGGAGGGCCGTATCCGGGGAGCTGTTTTTT.

This clonotype has ten or more counts. This chain connects TRBV29-1 to TRBJ2-1, with 8 bases aligning to TRBD2. V gave up 4 bases and J gave up 2 bases; unmatched junction bases: 4. Germline V lookup: CDR1 SQVTM, CDR2 ANQGSEA. The CDR3 runs 14 residues. This CDR3 reads CSVVSGGPYNEQFF. In DNA, the CDR3 is TGCAGCGTTGTCTCGGGAGGGCCCTACAATGAGCAGTTCTTC.

The chain combines TRBV20-1 with TRBJ2-3, with 7 bases matching TRBD2. The CDR3 extends over 15 amino acids. CDR1 and CDR2 (germline): DFQATT, SNEGSKA (reference sequence). J gave up 0 bases and V 5 bases, and 8 bases lay outside the gene matches. The CDR3 loop reads CSAAKVSGSTDTQYF. The CDR3 bases are TGCAGTGCTGCAAAGGTTAGCGGGAGCACAGATACGCAGTATTTT.

This CDR3 reads CARTPGRKGEQYF. CDR3 nucleotide sequence: TGCGCCAGAACCCCCGGACGGAAAGGGGAGCAGTACTTC. The chain recombines TRBV5-1 with TRBJ2-7; D remains ambiguous. Germline V gives CDR1 SGHRS, CDR2 YFSETQ. V was clipped by 8 bases and J by 7 bases, with 19 bases between them. CDR3 length: 13 residues.

This clonotype was seen ten or more times. The chain is built from TRBV7-9 and TRBJ1-1; maybe TRBD1 (5 bases). The V gene's germline CDR1 is SEHNR and CDR2 FQNEAQ (reference sequence). V was pared by 5 bases and J by 4 bases, with 11 bases between. The CDR3 length is 13 residues. The CDR3, as DNA: TGTGCCAGCAGCCAGGGATTCGGCACTGAAGCTTTCTTT. It translates to CASSQGFGTEAFF.

The chain employs TRBV7-6 and TRBJ2-7; unclear D gene. CDR1 is SGHVS, CDR2 FNYEAQ, per germline. V gave up 1 base and J gave up 6 bases, with 13 bases separating them. This CDR3 contains 14 residues. The CDR3 DNA sequence: TGTGCCAGCAGCTTAGAGGGTGGGTCGGGCGAGCAGTACTTC. Amino acid sequence: CASSLEGGSGEQYF.

Points on this clonotype: A much more abundant neighbour one base away suggests this may be a read error. The chain is built from TRBV9 and TRBJ1-1, with a weak D call TRBD1 (5 bases). The CDR3 contains 15 residues. V was clipped by 0 bases and J by 0 bases, with 9 bases between them. Germline assignment: CDR1 SGDLS and CDR2 YYNGEE. The CDR3 nucleotides read TGTGCCAGCAGCGTAGGGGGCGGGATGAACACTGAAGCTTTCTTT. Amino acid sequence: CASSVGGGMNTEAFF.

This clonotype has only a few counts. The J gene is TRBJ1-2, the V gene TRBV7-9, with D unresolved. Germline values: CDR1 SEHNR, CDR2 FQNEAQ (reference sequence). CDR3 length: 17 amino acids. The V end lost 1 base, the J end lost 5 bases, and 20 bases lay between the germline ends. CDR3 residues: CASSLVPGGPSFYGYTF. DNA for the CDR3: TGTGCCAGCAGCTTAGTGCCGGGAGGGCCGTCTTTTTATGGCTACACCTTC.